This T cell receptor (beta chain) emerged from a study of regulatory T cells in long-lasting Graves disease. For this clonotype: Its antigen is undetermined.

With 4 bases clipped from V and 3 bases from J, the junction kept 10 bases outside the gene matches. Per the germline V gene, CDR1 is LGHDT and CDR2 is YNNKEL (reference sequence). This CDR3 has 16 amino acids. Sample time point: persistent/refractory GD, antithyroid drugs over 5 years with positive TRAb. RNA isolated from PBMCs was used to make the TCR library. In building TCR beta libraries, iRepertoire HTBI primers were used together with Arm-PCR of CDR3 regions. TCRdb re-analysed the multiplex PCR reads in MiXCR, keeping a single row per CDR3 protein. In the table there are about 660,000 distinct CDR3 sequences, about 30% of which are singletons. Findings and caveats of the study: Graves' patients with persistent disease showed TCR diversity lower than patients newly diagnosed. Analyses excluded thyroid tissue, covering peripheral blood alone. Persistent cases favored TRBV28, TRBJ1-2 and TRBJ2-5.

Sample: peripheral blood mononuclear cells (PBMCs), taken when the disease was refractory, from a patient treated with antithyroid drugs. The chain couples TRBV3-1 to TRBJ2-7, with 9 bases aligning to TRBD2. The sequence derives from a female donor with Graves disease. CDR3 in DNA: TGTGCCAGCAGCCGAGTAAGCGGGAGGCTTAACTACGAGCAGTACTTC. Translated: CASSRVSGRLNYEQYF.